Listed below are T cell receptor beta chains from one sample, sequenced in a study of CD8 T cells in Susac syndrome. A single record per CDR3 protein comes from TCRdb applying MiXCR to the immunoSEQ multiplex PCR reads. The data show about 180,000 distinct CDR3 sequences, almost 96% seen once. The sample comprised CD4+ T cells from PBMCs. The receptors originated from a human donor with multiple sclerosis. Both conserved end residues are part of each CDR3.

CDR3 protein: CASSVQGAANEQFF
V gene: TRBV5-1

CDR3 protein: CASSSRPQGRQETQYF
V gene: TRBV7-9

CDR3 protein: CASSLVGTEAFF
V gene: TRBV12-3/TRBV12-4

CDR3 protein: CASSQTGTAQETQYF
V gene: TRBV4-1

CDR3 protein: CASSLTPKETQYF
V gene: TRBV12-3/TRBV12-4

CDR3 protein: CASSQAGTANTGELFF
V gene: TRBV4-2

CDR3 protein: CASSLAGGAYGYTF
V gene: TRBV9

CDR3 protein: CSASRIRATEAFF
V gene: TRBV20-1

CDR3 protein: CASSLPVPGELFF
V gene: TRBV12-3/TRBV12-4

CDR3 protein: CSARGVNTEAFF
V gene: TRBV20-1

CDR3 protein: CASSPPSGLMEKLFF
V gene: TRBV18

CDR3 protein: CASSEFTGPQHF
V gene: TRBV7-2

CDR3 protein: CASRGEGRSYNEQFF
V gene: TRBV11-2